The 32 T cell receptor beta chains presented below share a single source sample, sequenced in a study of OX40 agonist ivuxolimab in advanced cancers. Sequenced by immunoSEQ multiplex PCR; TCRdb stores in-frame clones only, minus some. The sample has around 46,000 clones; roughly nine tenths are singletons. The sample in question was CD4+ or CD8+ T cells sorted from blood, obtained in a trial of the OX40 agonist ivuxolimab. The source is an adult with an advanced solid tumor such as melanoma, head and neck, liver or kidney cancer.

The gene calls are TRBV7-2 and TRBJ1-2, with D possibly being TRBD1 (5 bases). There are 12 residues in the CDR3. The germline gives CDR1 SGHTA, CDR2 FQGNSA. The V end lost 7 bases, the J end lost 6 bases, and 12 bases lay between the germline ends. CDR3 nucleotides: TGTGCCAGCATAGCAGGGAGGAATGGCTACACCTTC. Amino acid sequence: CASIAGRNGYTF.

The gene calls are TRBV11-2 and TRBJ1-4, with TRBD1 as a possible D gene (5 bases). Trimming took 2 bases from V and 3 from J, leaving 10 bases between them. Germline V lookup: CDR1 SGHAT, CDR2 FQNNGV. CDR3 length: 15 amino acids. As DNA, the CDR3 is TGTGCCAGCAGCTTATATGGGACGGCTAATGAAAAACTGTTTTTT. It translates to CASSLYGTANEKLFF.

The J gene is TRBJ2-5, the V gene TRBV5-1, with D perhaps TRBD2 (5 bases). Germline V gene sequence: CDR1 SGHRS, CDR2 YFSETQ. Trimming cost V 0 bases and J 1 base, with 13 bases left between them. The CDR3 extends over 16 amino acids. As DNA, the CDR3 is TGCGCCAGCAGCTTGGATCCGAGGGTTTCCCAAGAGACCCAGTACTTC. It translates to CASSLDPRVSQETQYF.

The chain uses TRBV9 and TRBJ1-1; D is unresolved. The germline gives CDR1 SGDLS, CDR2 YYNGEE. The CDR3 sequence is 13 residues long. The V gene lost 4 bases and the J gene lost 0 bases, with 7 bases spanning the gap. The CDR3 reads CASSSTLNTEAFF. In nucleotides, the CDR3 is TGTGCCAGCAGCTCCACTTTGAACACTGAAGCTTTCTTT.

The chain links TRBV28 to TRBJ1-1; unclear D gene. The ends were cut back, 3 bases at V and 1 base at J, with 3 bases in the middle. The CDR3 sequence is 12 residues long. Germline V gene data show CDR1 as MDHEN and CDR2 as SYDVKM. This CDR3 is CASSFRNTEAFF. In DNA, the CDR3 is TGTGCCAGCAGTTTCAGGAACACTGAAGCTTTCTTT.

The V and J genes are TRBV2 and TRBJ1-2; perhaps TRBD1 as D (5 bases). The V gene's germline CDR1 is SNHLY and CDR2 FYNNEI. The CDR3 has 15 amino acids. With 1 base removed from V and 7 bases from J, the gap between germline ends came to 16 bases. CDR3 sequence: CASSEGQTLASGYTF. The CDR3 DNA reads as TGTGCCAGCAGTGAAGGACAGACGCTTGCCAGTGGCTACACCTTC.

The rearrangement uses TRBV6-6 and TRBJ2-1; D remains ambiguous. Deletions cut 2 bases from V and 1 base from J, with 6 bases between. From germline, CDR1 is MNHNY and CDR2 SVGAGI (reference sequence). The length of the CDR3 is 14 residues. The chain's CDR3 is CASSYDSSYNEQFF. The CDR3 DNA is TGTGCCAGCAGTTACGACTCGTCCTACAATGAGCAGTTCTTC.

J is TRBJ2-1 and V is TRBV28; TRBD2 aligns across 9 bases. The germline CDR1 and CDR2 sequences are MDHEN and SYDVKM. The ends lost 3 bases at V and 4 bases at J; junction bases unmatched: 7. This CDR3 has 16 amino acids. This CDR3 is CASSLSPSGTYNEQFF. The CDR3 DNA reads TGTGCCAGCAGTTTGTCCCCTAGCGGGACTTACAATGAGCAGTTCTTC.

The chain links TRBV7-6 to TRBJ2-3; weak D call: TRBD1 (5 bases). This CDR3 is 14 amino acids long. V dropped 1 base and J dropped 0 bases, with 5 bases sitting between them. Germline V gives CDR1 SGHVS, CDR2 FNYEAQ. This chain's CDR3 is CASSLEGSTDTQYF. The CDR3 nucleotides read TGTGCCAGCAGCTTAGAGGGGAGCACAGATACGCAGTATTTT. The complete variable domain, with remaining parts taken from reference TRBV7-6 and TRBJ2-3, reads GAGVSQSPRYKVTKRGQDVALRCDPISGHVSLYWYRQALGQGPEFLTYFNYEAQQDKSGLPNDRFSAERPEGSISTLTIQRTEQRDSAMYRCASSLEGSTDTQYFGPGTRLTVL.

This chain's CDR3 is CASSTGRETQYF. The DNA for the CDR3 is TGTGCCAGCAGTACGGGGAGGGAGACCCAGTACTTC. The gene calls are TRBV28 and TRBJ2-5; D may be TRBD2 (6 bases). CDR1 is MDHEN and CDR2 is SYDVKM in the germline V gene. V lost 5 bases and J 5 bases, leaving 9 bases between the germline ends. The CDR3 has 12 residues.

The chain joins TRBV7-9 to TRBJ1-1; TRBD1 matches 9 bases. CDR3 size: 17 residues. Germline lookup yields CDR1 SEHNR and CDR2 FQNEAQ (reference sequence). Trimming cost V 2 bases and J 0 bases; bases outside gene matches: 7. CDR3 sequence: CASSLPQQGAMNTEAFF. CDR3 nucleotide sequence: TGTGCCAGCAGCTTACCCCAACAGGGGGCGATGAACACTGAAGCTTTCTTT.

The chain joins TRBV5-6 to TRBJ2-5; TRBD1 is a possible D gene (5 bases). CDR1 and CDR2 from the germline V gene are SGHDT and YYEEEE. V lost 0 bases and J lost 4, with 13 bases in between. The CDR3 is made up of 15 amino acids. The CDR3 nucleotides read TGTGCCAGCAGCTTGGTCGGCAGTCAGGGAGAGACCCAGTACTTC. Amino acid sequence: CASSLVGSQGETQYF.

The genes are TRBV19 and TRBJ2-1, with 10 bases lining up with TRBD1. The CDR3 extends over 16 amino acids. Per germline, CDR1 LNHDA and CDR2 SQIVND (reference sequence). V dropped 1 base and J dropped 8; count of bases not matched to a gene: 8. DNA for the CDR3: TGTGCCAGTAGTATAGTCCAAGGGACAGGGGTAGATGAGCAGTTCTTC. Its protein product is CASSIVQGTGVDEQFF.

The chain carries TRBV6-1 and TRBJ2-3; no reliable D call. Trimming cost V 3 bases and J 6 bases, with 19 bases left between them. Looked up from germline, CDR1 is MNHNS and CDR2 is SASEGT. The CDR3 is 16 amino acids. DNA of the CDR3: TGTGCCAGCAGTGACCATGCCGGGTCCGCCGGGGATACGCAGTATTTT. This encodes CASSDHAGSAGDTQYF.

The J gene is TRBJ1-2, the V gene TRBV18; TRBD1 aligns across 8 bases. CDR3 size: 14 residues. The germline V gene encodes CDR1 KGHSH and CDR2 LQKENI. Trimming cost V 6 bases and J 8 bases; bases outside gene matches: 11. CDR3 bases: TGTGCCAGCTCCCCTCTCAGGGGGCTTAGGGGCTACACCTTC. Protein sequence: CASSPLRGLRGYTF.

The chain links TRBV7-7 to TRBJ2-3, with a possible D match to TRBD1 (5 bases). Trimming removed 5 bases from V and 4 bases from J, with 16 bases in between. The germline V gene has CDR1 SSHAT and CDR2 FNYEAQ (reference sequence). This CDR3 contains 15 residues. CDR3 sequence: CASSRYSGAADTQYF. CDR3 DNA sequence: TGTGCCAGCAGCCGATATAGTGGGGCGGCAGATACGCAGTATTTT.

This clone was seen a few times. This chain uses TRBV5-6 with TRBJ2-1; 7 bases align to TRBD2. There are 15 residues in the CDR3. The V gene end was trimmed by 0 bases and the J gene end by 3 bases; junction bases not matched to a gene: 3. Per the germline V gene, CDR1 is SGHDT and CDR2 is YYEEEE. CDR3 sequence reads: CASSLEAGIYNEQFF. CDR3 DNA sequence: TGTGCCAGCAGCTTGGAAGCGGGGATCTACAATGAGCAGTTCTTC. The variable domain in full, completed from reference TRBV5-6 and TRBJ2-1, reads DAGVTQSPTHLIKTRGQQVTLRCSPKSGHDTVSWYQQALGQGPQFIFQYYEEEERQRGNFPDRFSGHQFPNYSSELNVNALLLGDSALYLCASSLEAGIYNEQFFGPGTRLTVL.

The chain joins TRBV27 to TRBJ2-1; D may correspond to TRBD1 or TRBD2 (5 bases each). The CDR3 consists of 17 residues. Looked up from germline, CDR1 is MNHEY and CDR2 is SMNVEV (reference sequence). Between the trimmed V and J ends, which lost 5 bases and 7 bases, there was a span of 24 bases. For the CDR3, the DNA is TGTGCCAGCAGTGGTCTGGGGGTTCGATCTATGGCGAATGAGCAGTTCTTC. It encodes CASSGLGVRSMANEQFF.

The chain is built from TRBV2 and TRBJ2-7; 9 bases fit TRBD1. The germline V gene encodes CDR1 SNHLY and CDR2 FYNNEI. Trimming removed 5 bases from V and 3 bases from J; junction bases left unmatched: 5. The CDR3 loop spans 14 amino acids. DNA of the CDR3: TGTGCCAGCAGTTGGACAGGGGCCCGCTACGAGCAGTACTTC. It translates to CASSWTGARYEQYF.

The chain employs TRBV4-1 and TRBJ2-2; unclear D gene. This CDR3 region has 16 residues. The germline V gene has CDR1 MGHRA and CDR2 YSYEKL. V shed 6 bases and J shed 1 base, with 15 bases lying between them. Written as DNA, the CDR3 is TGCGCCAGCAGTGGAAAGCAGGCTCTGAACACCGGGGAGCTGTTTTTT. Its translation is CASSGKQALNTGELFF.

This chain joins TRBV14 and TRBJ1-2; TRBD1 agrees at 9 bases. The J segment lost 4 bases and the V segment lost 1 base, leaving 7 bases of the junction unmatched. The CDR3 is 16 amino acids. The germline CDR1 and CDR2 sequences are SGHDN and FVKESK. CDR3 amino acids: CASSQAGTGMLYGYTF. In nucleotides, the CDR3 is TGTGCCAGCAGCCAAGCTGGGACAGGGATGCTCTATGGCTACACCTTC.

The chain couples TRBV9 to TRBJ2-3, with TRBD2 matching over 10 bases. Germline loops: CDR1 SGDLS, CDR2 YYNGEE. With 4 bases clipped from V and 2 bases from J, the junction kept 7 bases outside the gene matches. CDR3 size: 16 residues. The CDR3 reads CASSPQSGGVTDTQYF. CDR3 coding DNA: TGTGCCAGCAGCCCTCAAAGCGGGGGGGTCACAGATACGCAGTATTTT.

This chain joins TRBV7-8 and TRBJ2-7; D tentatively fits TRBD1 or TRBD2 (5 bases each). The CDR3 spans 14 residues. V was cut by 4 bases and J by 1 base, with 11 bases left in between. CDR1 and CDR2 from the germline V gene are SGHVS and FQNEAQ. CDR3 DNA sequence: TGTGCCAGCAGCTCAAGTGGGGGTTCCTACGAGCAGTACTTC. Residues: CASSSSGGSYEQYF.

This clone was seen once. This chain joins TRBV27 and TRBJ1-2; no clear D. The V and J ends lost 0 bases and 7 bases respectively, with 12 bases between them. The length of the CDR3 is 14 residues. Germline V gene lookup returns CDR1 MNHEY and CDR2 SMNVEV (reference sequence). In DNA form, the CDR3 reads TGTGCCAGCAGTTTATCCTCTACCCGGCGTGGCTACACCTTC. Its translation is CASSLSSTRRGYTF.

The gene calls are TRBV4-1 and TRBJ2-7; possibly TRBD1 or TRBD2 for D (5 bases each). V lost 1 base, J lost 4 bases, and 14 bases lay in between. Germline CDR1 and CDR2: MGHRA and YSYEKL. The CDR3 loop spans 15 amino acids. CDR3 nucleotide sequence: TGCGCCAGCAGCCAAGGTGTGGGGGATGGGTACGAGCAGTACTTC. The encoded protein is CASSQGVGDGYEQYF.

The chain has TRBV4-3 and TRBJ1-4, with D unresolved. Deletions cut 4 bases from V and 0 bases from J, with 12 bases between. This CDR3 has 16 amino acids. Germline V gene sequence: CDR1 LGHNA, CDR2 YSLEER. CDR3 protein: CASSPARPATNEKLFF. Here the CDR3 DNA reads TGCGCCAGCAGCCCCGCCCGACCAGCAACTAATGAAAAACTGTTTTTT.

V usage is TRBV7-2 and J usage is TRBJ2-3; maybe TRBD2 (6 bases). Trimming cost V 1 base and J 0 bases, with 11 bases left between them. Germline V CDR1 and CDR2: SGHTA, FQGNSA. The length of the CDR3 is 16 residues. CDR3 protein: CASSLVAGPSTDTQYF. CDR3 DNA: TGTGCCAGCAGCTTAGTGGCGGGGCCTAGCACAGATACGCAGTATTTT.

This clone was counted a single time. The chain carries TRBV6-5 and TRBJ1-3, with 7 nucleotides matching TRBD1. J gave up 0 bases and V 4 bases, and 3 bases lay outside the gene matches. The CDR3 consists of 15 residues. The V gene's germline CDR1 is MNHEY and CDR2 SVGAGI. In nucleotides, the CDR3 is TGTGCCAGCAGTTTGGGGACAGTCTCTGGAAACACCATATATTTT. It specifies CASSLGTVSGNTIYF.

The V gene is TRBV10-2, the J gene TRBJ2-7, with 9 bases fitting TRBD2. Looked up from germline, CDR1 is WSHSY and CDR2 is SAAADI. The CDR3 extends over 14 amino acids. J was trimmed by 2 bases and V by 6 bases; bases with no gene match: 5. The CDR3 loop reads CASSPGGGAYEQYF. As DNA, the CDR3 is TGCGCCAGCAGCCCCGGCGGGGGGGCCTACGAGCAGTACTTC.

This clone was seen more than once but under ten times. The rearrangement uses TRBV27 and TRBJ1-1; D is unclear. The germline V and J ends were trimmed by 3 bases and 0 bases, with 8 bases remaining between them. This CDR3 spans 14 amino acids. In germline, CDR1 is MNHEY, CDR2 SMNVEV (reference sequence). The chain's CDR3 is CASSLARMNTEAFF. In nucleotides, the CDR3 is TGTGCCAGCAGTTTGGCCAGAATGAACACTGAAGCTTTCTTT.

In this sample, this clone turned up once. The rearrangement joins TRBV4-1 to TRBJ1-2; no clear D gene. The CDR3 extends over 14 amino acids. Germline CDR1 reads MGHRA; CDR2 reads YSYEKL. Deletions cut 4 bases from V and 1 base from J, with 10 bases between. In DNA, the CDR3 is TGCGCCAGCAGCCCGATTCCGGGTAACTATGGCTACACCTTC. Encoded protein: CASSPIPGNYGYTF.

This clone has just one count. The chain combines TRBV13 with TRBJ2-5, with 9 bases identical to TRBD2. V was pared by 5 bases and J by 2 bases, with 6 bases of the junction left unmatched. This CDR3 has 15 residues. The germline CDR1 and CDR2 sequences are PRHDT and FYEKMQ (reference sequence). This chain's CDR3 is CASSRTSEGQETQYF. The CDR3, as DNA: TGTGCCAGCAGCAGGACTAGCGAAGGACAAGAGACCCAGTACTTC.